This TCR beta chain is from a study of blood T cell repertoires in COVID-19. Profiled with immunoSEQ multiplex PCR; TCRdb holds only in-frame clones, not every one. The sample holds roughly 200,000 clones; roughly 77% are singletons and the top ten take roughly 5.7%. Germline V gene lookup returns CDR1 MGHRA and CDR2 YSYEKL. The V and J ends lost 1 base and 3 bases, in that order; junction bases with no gene match: 6. This CDR3 is built from 16 residues. In its sample, this clone was seen once. The source of this sequence is a woman aged 40 to 50 with COVID-19, enrolled during active disease. The chain joins TRBV4-1 to TRBJ2-1, with 7 positions matching TRBD2. The sample comprised peripheral blood. The CDR3 loop reads CASSQGGGHLYNEQFF. The CDR3 DNA reads TGCGCCAGCAGCCAAGGGGGAGGGCACCTCTACAATGAGCAGTTCTTC.